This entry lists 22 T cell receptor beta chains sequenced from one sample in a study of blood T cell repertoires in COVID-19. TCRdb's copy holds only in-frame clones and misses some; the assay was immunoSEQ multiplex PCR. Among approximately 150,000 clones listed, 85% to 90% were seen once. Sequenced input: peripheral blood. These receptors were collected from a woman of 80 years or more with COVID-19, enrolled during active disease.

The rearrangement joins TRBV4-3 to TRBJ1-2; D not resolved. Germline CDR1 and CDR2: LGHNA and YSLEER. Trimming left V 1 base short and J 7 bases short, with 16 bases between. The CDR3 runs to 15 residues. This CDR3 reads CASSQVGFTTAGYTF. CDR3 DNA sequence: TGCGCCAGCAGCCAAGTGGGCTTCACCACGGCTGGCTACACCTTC.

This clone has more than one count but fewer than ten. The CDR3 sequence is CASSLRRADEQYF. The CDR3 nucleotides are TGTGCCAGCAGTTTAAGGAGGGCCGACGAGCAGTACTTC. The chain couples TRBV27 to TRBJ2-7, with TRBD2 as a possible D gene (6 bases). Trimming removed 2 bases at V and 5 bases at J, with 10 bases between. This CDR3 spans 13 amino acids. CDR1 is MNHEY and CDR2 is SMNVEV in the germline V gene (reference sequence).

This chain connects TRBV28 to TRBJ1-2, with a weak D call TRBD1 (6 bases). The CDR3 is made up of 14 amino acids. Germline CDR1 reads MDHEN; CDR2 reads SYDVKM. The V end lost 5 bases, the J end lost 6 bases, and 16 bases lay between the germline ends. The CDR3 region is CASSLRGALDGYTF. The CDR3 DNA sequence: TGTGCCAGCAGTCTCAGGGGCGCTCTGGATGGCTACACCTTC.

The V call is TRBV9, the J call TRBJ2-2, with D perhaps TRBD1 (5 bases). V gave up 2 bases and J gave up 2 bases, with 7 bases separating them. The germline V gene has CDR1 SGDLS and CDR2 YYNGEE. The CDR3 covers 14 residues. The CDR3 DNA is TGTGCCAGCAGCGTTGGACAAAACACCGGGGAGCTGTTTTTT. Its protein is CASSVGQNTGELFF.

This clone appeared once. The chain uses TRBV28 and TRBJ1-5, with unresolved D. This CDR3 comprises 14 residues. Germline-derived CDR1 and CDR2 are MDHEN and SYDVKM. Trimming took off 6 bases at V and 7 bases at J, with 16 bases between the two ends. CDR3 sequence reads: CASSYPGPSQPQHF. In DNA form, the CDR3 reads TGTGCCAGCAGCTACCCCGGACCTAGCCAGCCCCAGCATTTT.

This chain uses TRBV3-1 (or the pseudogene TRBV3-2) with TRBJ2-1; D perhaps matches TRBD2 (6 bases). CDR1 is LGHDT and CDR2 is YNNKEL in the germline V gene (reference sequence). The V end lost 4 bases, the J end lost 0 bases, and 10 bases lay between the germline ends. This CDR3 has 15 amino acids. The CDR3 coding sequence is TGTGCCAGCAGCCTTGGACTAAGCTCCTACAATGAGCAGTTCTTC. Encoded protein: CASSLGLSSYNEQFF.

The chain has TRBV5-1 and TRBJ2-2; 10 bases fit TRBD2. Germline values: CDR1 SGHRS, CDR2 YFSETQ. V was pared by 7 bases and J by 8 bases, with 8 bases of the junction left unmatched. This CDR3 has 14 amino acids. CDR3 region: CASRPSGSEGELFF. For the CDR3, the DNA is TGCGCCAGCCGACCTAGCGGGAGTGAAGGGGAGCTGTTTTTT.

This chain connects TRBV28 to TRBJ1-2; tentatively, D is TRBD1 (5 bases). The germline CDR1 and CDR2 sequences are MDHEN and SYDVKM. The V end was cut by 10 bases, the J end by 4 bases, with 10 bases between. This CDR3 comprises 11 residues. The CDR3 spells CATTGGYGYTF. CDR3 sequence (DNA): TGTGCCACCACGGGGGGCTATGGCTACACCTTC.

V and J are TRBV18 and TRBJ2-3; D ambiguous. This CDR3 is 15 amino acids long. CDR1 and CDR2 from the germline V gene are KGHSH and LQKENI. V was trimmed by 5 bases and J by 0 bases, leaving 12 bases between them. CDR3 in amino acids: CASSDTWPSTDTQYF. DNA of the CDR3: TGTGCCAGCTCAGATACGTGGCCCAGCACAGATACGCAGTATTTT.

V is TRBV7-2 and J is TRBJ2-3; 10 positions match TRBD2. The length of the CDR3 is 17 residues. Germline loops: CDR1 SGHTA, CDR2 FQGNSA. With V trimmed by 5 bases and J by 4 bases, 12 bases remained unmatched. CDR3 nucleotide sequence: TGTGCCAGCAGCCAATCACCGAGCGGGAGGGCCGCAGATACGCAGTATTTT. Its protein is CASSQSPSGRAADTQYF.

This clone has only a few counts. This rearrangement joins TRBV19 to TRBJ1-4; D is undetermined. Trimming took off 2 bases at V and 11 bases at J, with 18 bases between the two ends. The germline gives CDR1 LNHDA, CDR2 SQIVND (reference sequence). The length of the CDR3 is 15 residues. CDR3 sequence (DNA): TGTGCCAGTAGTATACAGGTCCCGCTCGGTGTGAAACTGTTTTTT. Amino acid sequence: CASSIQVPLGVKLFF.

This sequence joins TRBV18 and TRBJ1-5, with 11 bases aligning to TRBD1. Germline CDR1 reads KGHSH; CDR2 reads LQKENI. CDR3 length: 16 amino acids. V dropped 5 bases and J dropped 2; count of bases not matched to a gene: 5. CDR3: CASSGQGAVGNQPQHF. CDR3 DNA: TGTGCCAGCTCAGGACAGGGGGCAGTGGGCAATCAGCCCCAGCATTTT.

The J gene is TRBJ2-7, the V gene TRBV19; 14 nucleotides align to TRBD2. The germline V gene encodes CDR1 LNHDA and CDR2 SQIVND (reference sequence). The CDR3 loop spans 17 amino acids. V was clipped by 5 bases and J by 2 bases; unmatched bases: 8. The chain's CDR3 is CASSSGLAGGNTYEQYF. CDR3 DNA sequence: TGTGCCAGTAGTTCCGGACTAGCGGGAGGAAACACCTACGAGCAGTACTTC. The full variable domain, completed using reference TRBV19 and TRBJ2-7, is DGGITQSPKYLFRKEGQNVTLSCEQNLNHDAMYWYRQDPGQGLRLIYYSQIVNDFQKGDIAEGYSVSREKKESFPLTVTSAQKNPTAFYLCASSSGLAGGNTYEQYFGPGTRLTVT.

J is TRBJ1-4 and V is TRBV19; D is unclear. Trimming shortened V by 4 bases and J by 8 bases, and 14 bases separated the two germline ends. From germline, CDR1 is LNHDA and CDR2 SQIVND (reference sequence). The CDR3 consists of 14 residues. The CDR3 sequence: CASSTDRGSEKLFF. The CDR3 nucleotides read TGTGCCAGTAGTACAGACCGGGGTAGCGAAAAACTGTTTTTT.

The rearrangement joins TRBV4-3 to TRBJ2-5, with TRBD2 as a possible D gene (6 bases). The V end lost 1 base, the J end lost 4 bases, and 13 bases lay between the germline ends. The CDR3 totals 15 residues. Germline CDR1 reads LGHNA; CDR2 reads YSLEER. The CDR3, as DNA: TGCGCCAGCAGCCAAGTTACTAGCATTGGAGAGACCCAGTACTTC. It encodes CASSQVTSIGETQYF.

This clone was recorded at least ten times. CDR3 nucleotide sequence: TGTGCCAGCAGTTCAGCGGGAGAGGTGGAGACCCAGTACTTC. As protein: CASSSAGEVETQYF. This chain joins TRBV6-6 and TRBJ2-5, with TRBD2 matching over 8 bases. Germline V gives CDR1 MNHNY, CDR2 SVGAGI (reference sequence). With V trimmed by 4 bases and J by 5 bases, 6 bases remained unmatched. This CDR3 spans 14 amino acids.

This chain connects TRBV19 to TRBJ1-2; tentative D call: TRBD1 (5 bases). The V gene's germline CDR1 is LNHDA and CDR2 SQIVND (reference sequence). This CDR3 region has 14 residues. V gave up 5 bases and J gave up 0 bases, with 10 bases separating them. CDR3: CASSLQTANYGYTF. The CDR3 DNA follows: TGTGCCAGTAGTCTCCAGACAGCTAACTATGGCTACACCTTC.

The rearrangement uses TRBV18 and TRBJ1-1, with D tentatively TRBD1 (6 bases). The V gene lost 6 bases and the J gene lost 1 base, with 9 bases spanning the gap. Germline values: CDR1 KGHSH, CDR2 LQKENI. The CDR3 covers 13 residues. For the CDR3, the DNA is TGTGCCAGCTCGGACAGCGCGAACACTGAAGCTTTCTTT. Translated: CASSDSANTEAFF.

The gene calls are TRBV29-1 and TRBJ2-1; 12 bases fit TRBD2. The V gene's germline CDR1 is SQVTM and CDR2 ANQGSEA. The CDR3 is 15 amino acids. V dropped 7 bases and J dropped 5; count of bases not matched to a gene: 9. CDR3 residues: CSARPTSGSDNEQFF. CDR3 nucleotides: TGCAGCGCCAGACCGACTAGCGGGAGTGACAATGAGCAGTTCTTC.

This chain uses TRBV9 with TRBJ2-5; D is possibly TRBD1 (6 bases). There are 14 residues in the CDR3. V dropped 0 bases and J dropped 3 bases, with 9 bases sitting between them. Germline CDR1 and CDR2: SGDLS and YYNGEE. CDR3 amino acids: CASSVAPGEETQYF. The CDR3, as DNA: TGTGCCAGCAGCGTAGCCCCAGGGGAAGAGACCCAGTACTTC.

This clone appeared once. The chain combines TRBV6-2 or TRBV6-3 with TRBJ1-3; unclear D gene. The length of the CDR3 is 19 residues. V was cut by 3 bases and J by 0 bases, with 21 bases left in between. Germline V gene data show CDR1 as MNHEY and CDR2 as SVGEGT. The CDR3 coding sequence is TGTGCCAGCAGTTATAAGCCCGGACTCGACTCGACCTCTGGAAACACCATATATTTT. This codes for CASSYKPGLDSTSGNTIYF.

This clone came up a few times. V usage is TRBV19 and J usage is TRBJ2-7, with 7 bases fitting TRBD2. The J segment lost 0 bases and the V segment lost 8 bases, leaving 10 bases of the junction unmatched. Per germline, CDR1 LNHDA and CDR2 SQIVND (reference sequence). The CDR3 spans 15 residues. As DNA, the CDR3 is TGTGCCAGTGCCTCTAGCGGAGTCAGCTCCTACGAGCAGTACTTC. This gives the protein CASASSGVSSYEQYF.